Below, 10 T cell receptor beta chains from the same sample are listed, as sequenced in a study of blood T cell repertoires in COVID-19. The data were produced by immunoSEQ multiplex PCR, yet TCRdb's version contains in-frame clones alone and is incomplete. The sample has about 270,000 clones; around 87% are singletons. The sample taken for sequencing was PBMCs or T cells enriched from blood (not recorded which). The receptors stem from a woman aged 18 to 35 who had recovered from COVID-19.

On this clone: Other DNA sequences within the sample encode an identical CDR3. The genes are TRBV19 and TRBJ1-2; D might be TRBD1 (5 bases). CDR3 length: 15 amino acids. The germline CDR1 and CDR2 sequences are LNHDA and SQIVND (reference sequence). V shed 1 base and J shed 2 bases, with 11 bases lying between them. The CDR3 DNA follows: TGTGCCAGTAGTATAGCAGGACAACCCAACTATGGCTACACCTTC. Protein product: CASSIAGQPNYGYTF.

In its sample, this clone was seen once. V gene TRBV4-1 combines with J gene TRBJ1-1, with a weak D call TRBD1 (6 bases). Trimming stripped 8 bases from V and 11 bases from J, with 18 bases between. CDR3 length: 12 amino acids. Per the germline V gene, CDR1 is MGHRA and CDR2 is YSYEKL. In DNA form, the CDR3 reads TGCGCCAGCGGCACGGACTGGACAGTGGCTTTCTTT. This codes for CASGTDWTVAFF.

This rearrangement joins TRBV3-1 (or the pseudogene TRBV3-2) to TRBJ1-3; unclear D gene. CDR3 length: 12 amino acids. Deletions cut 4 bases from V and 3 bases from J, with 4 bases between. Germline V gene lookup returns CDR1 LGHDT and CDR2 YNNKEL (reference sequence). CDR3 loop: CASSRDGNTIYF. In nucleotides, the CDR3 is TGTGCCAGCAGCCGCGATGGAAACACCATATATTTT.

The CDR3 region is CASRLLGTSDRTQYF. CDR3 bases: TGCGCCAGCAGGCTGCTCGGGACTAGCGATCGGACGCAGTATTTT. The V call is TRBV4-1, the J call TRBJ2-3; the match to TRBD2 covers 10 bases. V shed 6 bases, J shed 9 bases, and the junction held 12 bases outside the gene matches. This CDR3 has 15 residues. Looked up from germline, CDR1 is MGHRA and CDR2 is YSYEKL.

The rearrangement links TRBV7-9 to TRBJ2-7, with 12 bases identical to TRBD2. V was pared by 5 bases and J by 3 bases, with 5 bases of the junction left unmatched. Germline values: CDR1 SEHNR, CDR2 FQNEAQ (reference sequence). The CDR3 is 15 amino acids. The DNA for the CDR3 is TGTGCCAGCAGCCCAGGACTAGCGGGGTTCTACGAGCAGTACTTC. Its translation is CASSPGLAGFYEQYF.

This chain links TRBV7-9 with TRBJ1-6; 11 bases align to TRBD1. CDR1 is SEHNR, CDR2 FQNEAQ, per germline (reference sequence). V trimming: 4 bases; J trimming: 13 bases; junction bases outside the gene matches: 6. The CDR3 length is 14 residues. CDR3 sequence (DNA): TGTGCCAGCAGCTGGGACAGGGGGTTCTTCCCCCTCCACTTT. Protein product: CASSWDRGFFPLHF.

The chain couples TRBV5-8 to TRBJ1-5; TRBD1 might be the D (6 bases). This CDR3 is 15 amino acids long. With 4 bases removed from V and 3 bases from J, the gap between germline ends came to 14 bases. Germline CDR1 SGHTS, CDR2 YDEGEE. The CDR3 sequence: CASSEGGQYNQPQHF. CDR3 DNA: TGTGCCAGCAGCGAAGGCGGACAGTACAATCAGCCCCAGCATTTT.

Here the CDR3 DNA reads TGCGCCAGCAGCCCCAGAGCAGGGAATAGTCCCGGGGAGCTGTTTTTT. Translating gives CASSPRAGNSPGELFF. The chain recombines TRBV5-1 with TRBJ2-2; D perhaps matches TRBD1 (5 bases). The CDR3 sequence is 16 residues long. Germline lookup yields CDR1 SGHRS and CDR2 YFSETQ. The V end was cut by 4 bases, the J end by 6 bases, with 19 bases between.

The chain recombines TRBV2 with TRBJ1-2, with TRBD1 as a possible D gene (6 bases). Germline assignment: CDR1 SNHLY and CDR2 FYNNEI. The CDR3 is 15 amino acids. V gave up 5 bases and J gave up 0 bases, with 13 bases separating them. CDR3 sequence (DNA): TGTGCCAGCAGTCCAACAGGGCTTACTAACTATGGCTACACCTTC. It codes for CASSPTGLTNYGYTF.

V usage is TRBV28 and J usage is TRBJ1-5; 9 bases map to TRBD1. The CDR3 has 13 amino acids. Germline CDR1 MDHEN, CDR2 SYDVKM. V was clipped by 5 bases and J by 8 bases; unmatched bases: 4. The CDR3 loop is CASSGQGFKPQHF. CDR3 nucleotide sequence: TGTGCCAGCAGTGGACAGGGGTTTAAGCCCCAGCATTTT.